In its sample, the clone carrying this T cell receptor (beta chain) was seen once. The sample comes from a study of blood T cell repertoires in COVID-19. Study summary: Whether acute or convalescent, the COVID-19 samples came from the United States, Italy and Spain. PBMCs, B-cell-depleted T cells, or T cells were the source of the cDNA or gDNA that made up the material.

CDR3 size: 13 residues. The germline V gene encodes CDR1 SQVTM and CDR2 ANQGSEA. V lost 5 bases, J lost 5 bases, and 15 bases lay in between. In the original workflow: Scientists estimated how many nucleated cells there were by amplifying reference gene primers. The data were produced by immunoSEQ multiplex PCR, yet TCRdb's version contains in-frame clones alone and is incomplete. V and J calls and clone size are copied from that table; D and trimming were computed from the DNA. The sample has under 300,000 clones, around 83% seen once. The receptor was isolated from a man between 25 and 39 years old who had recovered from COVID-19. The chain combines TRBV29-1 with TRBJ2-5; possible D gene TRBD2, 7 bases. Material for sequencing was peripheral blood. DNA of the CDR3: TGCAGCGTTCTGAGGGGGGGAGGGGAGACCCAGTACTTC. This sequence encodes CSVLRGGGETQYF.